This TCR beta chain was sequenced for a study of cytomegalovirus exposure and HLA in healthy donors. The PCR used 60 Vbeta and 13 Jbeta primers. Produced via immunoSEQ multiplex PCR; TCRdb's table is partial and in-frame only. Counted here are 180,000 or so clones, around three quarters occurring once; the ten biggest clones make up 2% to 2.5%. Per the germline V gene, CDR1 is SNHLY and CDR2 is FYNNEI. V lost 7 bases and J 5 bases, leaving 14 bases between the germline ends. The CDR3 is made up of 13 amino acids. Sequences were obtained from PBMCs. This sequence was found in a woman aged 30 to 39 in good health and CMV-seropositive. V gene TRBV2 combines with J gene TRBJ1-1; D uncertain. As DNA, the CDR3 is TGTGCCAGCAACTGGAGGTTGGGGACTGAAGCTTTCTTT. Translating it yields CASNWRLGTEAFF.